The rows below give T cell receptor beta chains drawn from one sample of a study of blood T cell repertoires in COVID-19. Clones were read by immunoSEQ multiplex PCR, and TCRdb kept only the in-frame ones, dropping some. This sample yields about 140,000 clones, of which over 80% are seen a single time; 10% to 13% belongs to the top ten. Material: peripheral blood. Source of these receptors: a man aged 55-75 years with active or convalescent COVID-19. Both conserved end residues are part of each CDR3. The D gene is left open where the match is weak. Clone size appears in some rows only: once, few, many, or a class for an expanded clone.

>-|TRBV12-3/TRBV12-4|-|TRBJ2-1
CASSFRRVGQFF
TGTGCCAGCAGTTTCCGGAGAGTCGGGCAGTTCTTC
>-|TRBV19|TRBD1|TRBJ1-1
CASSVGTGWLGTEAFF
TGTGCCAGTAGTGTCGGGACAGGCTGGCTGGGGACTGAAGCTTTCTTT
>few|TRBV7-9|TRBD1|TRBJ1-4
CASRAGGTNEKLFF
TGTGCCAGCAGAGCAGGGGGCACTAATGAAAAACTGTTTTTT
>-|TRBV2|-|TRBJ2-7
CASSEGSGKYF
TGTGCCAGCAGTGAAGGTTCGGGGAAGTACTTC
>-|TRBV28|-|TRBJ2-3
CASSSRTLIATDTQYF
TGTGCCAGCAGTTCGAGGACACTTATCGCCACAGATACGCAGTATTTT
>-|TRBV18|-|TRBJ2-7
CASSPIRVGYEQYF
TGTGCCAGCTCACCGATTAGAGTTGGTTACGAGCAGTACTTC
>-|TRBV6-2/TRBV6-3|-|TRBJ2-3
CASSYSKGPVTTDTQYF
TGTGCCAGCAGTTACTCAAAGGGGCCGGTGACCACAGATACGCAGTATTTT
>-|TRBV5-4|-|TRBJ2-5
CASSWGGGEETQYF
TGTGCCAGCAGTTGGGGTGGGGGCGAGGAGACCCAGTACTTC
>-|TRBV27|-|TRBJ2-6
CASSPYTGTGANVLTF
TGTGCCAGCAGCCCCTACACAGGGACTGGGGCCAACGTCCTGACTTTC
>-|TRBV19|TRBD1|TRBJ1-5
CASSPRDRGRNQPQHF
TGTGCCAGTAGTCCACGGGACAGGGGTCGCAATCAGCCCCAGCATTTT
>-|TRBV5-1|TRBD1|TRBJ2-2
CASSLEGALNTGELFF
TGCGCCAGCAGCTTGGAGGGGGCACTGAACACCGGGGAGCTGTTTTTT
>-|TRBV5-5|-|TRBJ2-1
CASRFRDTGEQFF
TGTGCCAGCAGGTTCCGGGACACGGGAGAGCAGTTCTTC
>-|TRBV4-3|TRBD1|TRBJ2-7
CASSQEGTGSSYEQYF
TGCGCCAGCAGCCAAGAAGGGACAGGGAGTTCCTACGAGCAGTACTTC
>-|TRBV5-1|-|TRBJ2-1
CASYLGTENEQFF
TGCGCCAGTTACCTGGGCACCGAGAATGAGCAGTTCTTC
>-|TRBV7-2|TRBD1|TRBJ2-3
CASSGQGAQGNTQYF
TGTGCCAGCAGCGGACAGGGGGCGCAAGGGAATACGCAGTATTTT
>-|TRBV6-5|TRBD1|TRBJ1-2
CASSYSTPGTAYGYTF
TGTGCCAGCAGTTACTCAACTCCCGGGACAGCATATGGCTACACCTTC
>-|TRBV7-9|TRBD2|TRBJ2-5
CASSSPKTSGRKTQYF
TGTGCCAGCAGCTCGCCAAAGACTAGCGGGAGAAAGACCCAGTACTTC
>-|TRBV9|TRBD2|TRBJ2-7
CASSVDLAGGSYEQYF
TGTGCCAGCAGCGTAGACCTAGCGGGAGGTAGCTACGAGCAGTACTTC
>-|TRBV11-2|TRBD1|TRBJ1-6
CASSPGQVSVNSPLHF
TGTGCCAGCAGCCCAGGACAGGTCTCGGTCAATTCACCCCTCCACTTT
>-|TRBV10-3|TRBD2|TRBJ2-3
CAISEMASGGTDTQYF
TGTGCCATCAGTGAGATGGCTAGCGGGGGCACAGATACGCAGTATTTT
>-|TRBV6-5|-|TRBJ1-5
CASSQQTDQPQHF
TGTGCCAGCAGTCAACAGACCGATCAGCCCCAGCATTTT
>-|TRBV15|TRBD1|TRBJ1-5
CATSSYRGDQPQHF
TGTGCCACCAGCAGCTACAGGGGCGATCAGCCCCAGCATTTT
>-|TRBV20-1|-|TRBJ2-5
CSVGATETQYF
TGCAGTGTGGGAGCAACAGAGACCCAGTACTTC
>-|TRBV19|-|TRBJ1-2
CASSAGRPSYGYTF
TGTGCCAGTAGCGCAGGGCGGCCGAGCTATGGCTACACCTTC
>-|TRBV4-1|-|TRBJ1-1
CASSRGGTNTEAFF
TGCGCCAGCAGCCGCGGGGGCACCAACACTGAAGCTTTCTTT
>-|TRBV7-8|-|TRBJ2-5
CASSFSTIQETQYF
TGTGCCAGCAGCTTCTCGACAATCCAAGAGACCCAGTACTTC
>few|TRBV19|-|TRBJ1-5
CASTPSYNQPQHF
TGTGCCAGTACTCCGTCGTACAATCAGCCCCAGCATTTT
>many|TRBV2|TRBD1|TRBJ2-7
CASSDIQGYEQYF
TGTGCCAGCAGTGATATACAGGGGTACGAGCAGTACTTC
>-|TRBV10-3|TRBD1|TRBJ1-6
CAISDKGALNSPLHF
TGTGCCATCAGTGACAAGGGGGCTCTAAATTCACCCCTCCACTTT
>-|TRBV5-1|-|TRBJ1-1
CASSLALGGSNTEAFF
TGCGCCAGCAGCTTGGCCTTGGGAGGGTCGAACACTGAAGCTTTCTTT
>-|TRBV9|-|TRBJ2-5
CASSEGIGETQYF
TGTGCCAGCAGCGAGGGGATTGGGGAGACCCAGTACTTC